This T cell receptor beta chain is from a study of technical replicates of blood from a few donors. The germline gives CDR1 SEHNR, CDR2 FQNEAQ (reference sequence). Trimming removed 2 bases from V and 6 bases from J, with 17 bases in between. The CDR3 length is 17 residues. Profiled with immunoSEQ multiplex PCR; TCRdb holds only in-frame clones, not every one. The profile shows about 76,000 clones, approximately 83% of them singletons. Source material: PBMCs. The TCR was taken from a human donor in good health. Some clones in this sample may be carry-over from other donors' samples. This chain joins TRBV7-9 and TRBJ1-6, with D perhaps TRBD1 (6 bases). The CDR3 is CASSLKGDLGGNSPLHF. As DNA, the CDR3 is TGTGCCAGCAGCTTAAAGGGGGACCTCGGAGGTAATTCACCCCTCCACTTT.